The present T cell receptor beta chain was sequenced within a study of blood T cell repertoires in COVID-19. Whole-study context: The United States, Italy and Spain provided the acute and convalescent COVID-19 samples. PBMCs, B-cell-depleted T cells, or T cells provided the cDNA or gDNA that made up the material.

V gave up 6 bases and J gave up 6 bases, with 14 bases separating them. The germline CDR1 and CDR2 sequences are SQVTM and ANQGSEA. The CDR3 totals 13 residues. In the authors' methods: Researchers report that nucleated cell counts were estimated from reference gene primer amplification. Some clones are missing from TCRdb's copy, which holds only in-frame ones; the method was immunoSEQ multiplex PCR. V, J and clone size reflect that table, while D and trimming were determined from the DNA. Here the sample spans about 45,000 clones, about nine tenths being singletons. The sequence was collected from a human donor in a cohort sampled during active COVID-19. The chain joins TRBV29-1 to TRBJ1-4; D is unresolved. The sequencing sample was made of peripheral blood. The CDR3 sequence is CSVITLRDEKLFF. CDR3 nucleotides: TGCAGCGTGATTACCCTGCGGGATGAAAAACTGTTTTTT.